The subject of this entry is one TCR beta chain. Its antigen is as yet unknown. These data are taken from a study of beta chain features in type 1 diabetes. Study results and caveats: An over-representation of cells with high TCR expression could result from cDNA sequencing. PCR might preferentially amplify shorter templates, equally in patients and controls.

cDNA synthesis used the whole RNA isolate, giving expressed TCRB sequences. The read count averaged about 3.6 million across naive, central memory and regulatory T cell samples. The protocol was immunoSEQ multiplex PCR, while the TCRdb copy is restricted to in-frame clones and leaves out a portion. This sample yields roughly 150,000 clones, of which 9% to 10% are seen a single time; 2% to 3% belongs to the top ten. Researchers reported sorting CD4+ naive, central memory, regulatory and stem cell-like memory cells via CD45RO/CCR7/CD25/CD127/CD95/CD27. This CDR3 is built from 12 residues. V dropped 6 bases and J dropped 3; count of bases not matched to a gene: 1. Germline assignment: CDR1 MGHDK and CDR2 SYGVNS.

The source is a woman aged 18-35 years in good health. V and J are TRBV25-1 and TRBJ1-2; 7 bases agree with TRBD1. The sequencing sample was made of central memory CD4+ T cells from blood. The CDR3 sequence is CASRQGDYGYTF. Written as DNA, the CDR3 is TGTGCCAGCAGGCAGGGGGACTATGGCTACACCTTC.